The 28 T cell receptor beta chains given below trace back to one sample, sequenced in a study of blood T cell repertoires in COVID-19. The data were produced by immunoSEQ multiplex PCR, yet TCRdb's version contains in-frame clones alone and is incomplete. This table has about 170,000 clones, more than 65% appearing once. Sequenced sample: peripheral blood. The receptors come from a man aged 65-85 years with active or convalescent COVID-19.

This CDR3 reads CSVGAGINYGYTF. CDR3 nucleotide sequence: TGCAGCGTTGGGGCGGGAATAAACTATGGCTACACCTTC. The gene calls are TRBV29-1 and TRBJ1-2; no reliable D call. V was shortened by 4 bases and J by 2 bases, with 11 bases between the two germline ends. Germline CDR1 reads SQVTM; CDR2 reads ANQGSEA. The CDR3 contains 13 residues.

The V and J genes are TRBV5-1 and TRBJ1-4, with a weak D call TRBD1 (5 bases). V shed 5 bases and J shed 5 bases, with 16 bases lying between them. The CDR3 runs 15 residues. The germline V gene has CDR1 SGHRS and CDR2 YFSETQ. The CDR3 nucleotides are TGCGCCAGCAGTGGGGGGAAAGCCGTAAATGAAAAACTGTTTTTT. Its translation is CASSGGKAVNEKLFF.

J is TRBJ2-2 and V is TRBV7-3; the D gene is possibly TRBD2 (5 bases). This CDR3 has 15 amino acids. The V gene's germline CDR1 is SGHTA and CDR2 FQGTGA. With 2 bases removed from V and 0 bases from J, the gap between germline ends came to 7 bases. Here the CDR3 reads CASSLLRANTGELFF. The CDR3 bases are TGTGCCAGCAGCTTATTGCGGGCGAACACCGGGGAGCTGTTTTTT.

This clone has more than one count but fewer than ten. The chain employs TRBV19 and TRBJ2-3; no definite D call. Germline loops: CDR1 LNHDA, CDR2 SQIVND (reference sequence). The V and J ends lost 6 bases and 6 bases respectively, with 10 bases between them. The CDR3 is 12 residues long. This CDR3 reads CASRPSRDTQYF. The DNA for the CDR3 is TGTGCCAGTAGACCCTCCAGGGATACGCAGTATTTT.

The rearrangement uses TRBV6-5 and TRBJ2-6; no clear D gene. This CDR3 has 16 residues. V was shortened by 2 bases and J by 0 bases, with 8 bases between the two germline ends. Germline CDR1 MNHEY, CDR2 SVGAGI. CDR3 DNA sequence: TGTGCCAGCAGTTACGGCGGAAGCTCTGGGGCCAACGTCCTGACTTTC. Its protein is CASSYGGSSGANVLTF.

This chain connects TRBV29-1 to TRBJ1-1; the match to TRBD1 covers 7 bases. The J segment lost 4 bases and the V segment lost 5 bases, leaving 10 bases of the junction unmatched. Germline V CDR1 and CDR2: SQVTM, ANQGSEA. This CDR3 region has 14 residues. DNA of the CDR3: TGCAGCGTTTCCTCGACAGGGAAGGTCACTGAAGCTTTCTTT. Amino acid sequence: CSVSSTGKVTEAFF.

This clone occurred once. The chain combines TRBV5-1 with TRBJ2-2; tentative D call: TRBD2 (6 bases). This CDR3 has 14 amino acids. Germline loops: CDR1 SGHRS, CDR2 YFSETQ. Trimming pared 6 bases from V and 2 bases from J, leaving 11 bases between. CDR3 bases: TGCGCCAGCAACGTCGGGGGTAACACCGGGGAGCTGTTTTTT. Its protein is CASNVGGNTGELFF.

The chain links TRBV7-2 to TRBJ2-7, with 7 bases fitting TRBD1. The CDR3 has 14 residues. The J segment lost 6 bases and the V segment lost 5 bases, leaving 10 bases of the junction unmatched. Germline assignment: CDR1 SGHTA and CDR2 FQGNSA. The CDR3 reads CASSNRQGSIEQYF. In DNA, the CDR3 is TGTGCCAGCAGCAATCGACAGGGCTCGATCGAGCAGTACTTC. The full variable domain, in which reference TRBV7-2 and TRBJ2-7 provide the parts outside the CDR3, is GAGVSQSPSNKVTEKGKDVELRCDPISGHTALYWYRQSLGQGLEFLIYFQGNSAPDKSGLPSDRFSAERTGGSVSTLTIQRTQQEDSAVYLCASSNRQGSIEQYFGPGTRLTVT.

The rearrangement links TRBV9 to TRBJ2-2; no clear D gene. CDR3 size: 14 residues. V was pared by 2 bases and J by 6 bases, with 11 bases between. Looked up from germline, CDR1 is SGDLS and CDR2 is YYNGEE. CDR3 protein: CASSVYSEAGELFF. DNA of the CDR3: TGTGCCAGCAGCGTCTACTCAGAGGCCGGGGAGCTGTTTTTT.

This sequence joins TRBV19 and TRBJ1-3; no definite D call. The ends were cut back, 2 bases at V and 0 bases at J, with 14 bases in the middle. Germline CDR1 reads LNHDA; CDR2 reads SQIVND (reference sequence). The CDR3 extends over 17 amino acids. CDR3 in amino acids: CASSIPHGLSSGNTIYF. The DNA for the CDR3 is TGTGCCAGTAGTATACCCCATGGGCTGAGCTCTGGAAACACCATATATTTT.

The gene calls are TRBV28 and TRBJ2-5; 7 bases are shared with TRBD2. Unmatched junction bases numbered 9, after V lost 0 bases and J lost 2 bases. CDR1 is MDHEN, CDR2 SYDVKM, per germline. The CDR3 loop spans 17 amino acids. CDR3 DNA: TGTGCCAGCAGTTTATGGGGGGTCGGGGGGTTTCAAGAGACCCAGTACTTC. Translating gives CASSLWGVGGFQETQYF.

The CDR3 DNA follows: TGTGCCAGCAGCTTAACAGGGGCAAGCGAGCAGTACTTC. This gives the protein CASSLTGASEQYF. The chain is built from TRBV7-9 and TRBJ2-7, with 7 positions matching TRBD1. The V gene's germline CDR1 is SEHNR and CDR2 FQNEAQ (reference sequence). CDR3 length: 13 amino acids. J was trimmed by 6 bases and V by 2 bases; bases with no gene match: 4.

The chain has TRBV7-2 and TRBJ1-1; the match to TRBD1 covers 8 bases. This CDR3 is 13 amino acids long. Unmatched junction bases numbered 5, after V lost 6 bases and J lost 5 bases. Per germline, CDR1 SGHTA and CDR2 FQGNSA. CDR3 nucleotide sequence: TGTGCCAGCAGTGACAGGGGCTTTACTGAAGCTTTCTTT. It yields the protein CASSDRGFTEAFF. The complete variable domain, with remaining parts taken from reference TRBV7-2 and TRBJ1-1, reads GAGVSQSPSNKVTEKGKDVELRCDPISGHTALYWYRQSLGQGLEFLIYFQGNSAPDKSGLPSDRFSAERTGGSVSTLTIQRTQQEDSAVYLCASSDRGFTEAFFGQGTRLTVV.

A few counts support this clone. The CDR3 region is CASSLDPAPITDTQYF. The CDR3 bases are TGCGCCAGCAGCTTGGATCCAGCGCCAATCACAGATACGCAGTATTTT. The V and J genes are TRBV5-1 and TRBJ2-3; D gene unclear. CDR1 and CDR2 from the germline V gene are SGHRS and YFSETQ. The CDR3 contains 16 residues. V lost 0 bases and J 2 bases, leaving 13 bases between the germline ends.

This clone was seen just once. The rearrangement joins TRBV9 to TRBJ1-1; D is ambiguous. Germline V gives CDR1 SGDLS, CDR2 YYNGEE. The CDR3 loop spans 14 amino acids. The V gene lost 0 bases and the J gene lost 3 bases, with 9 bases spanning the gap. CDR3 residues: CASSVDGADTEAFF. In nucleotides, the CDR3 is TGTGCCAGCAGCGTAGACGGAGCGGACACTGAAGCTTTCTTT.

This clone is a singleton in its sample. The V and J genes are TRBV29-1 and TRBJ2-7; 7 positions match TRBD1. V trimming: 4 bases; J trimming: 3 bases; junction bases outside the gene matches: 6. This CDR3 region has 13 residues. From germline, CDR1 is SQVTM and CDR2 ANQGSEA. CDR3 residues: CSVVMDRHYEQYF. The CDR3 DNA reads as TGCAGCGTTGTTATGGACAGGCACTACGAGCAGTACTTC.

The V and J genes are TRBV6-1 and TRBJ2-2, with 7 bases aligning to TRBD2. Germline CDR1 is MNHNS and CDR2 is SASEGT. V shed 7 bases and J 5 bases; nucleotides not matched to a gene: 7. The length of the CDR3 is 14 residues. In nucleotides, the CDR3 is TGTGCCAGCAACGGGGGGAGTGGGACCGGGGAGCTGTTTTTT. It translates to CASNGGSGTGELFF.

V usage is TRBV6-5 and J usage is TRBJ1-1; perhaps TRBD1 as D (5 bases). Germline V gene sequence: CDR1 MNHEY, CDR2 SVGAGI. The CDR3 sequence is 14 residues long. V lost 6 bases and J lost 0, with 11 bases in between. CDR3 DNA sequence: TGTGCCAGCAGCCTGGGGACTGTGAACACTGAAGCTTTCTTT. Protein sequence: CASSLGTVNTEAFF.

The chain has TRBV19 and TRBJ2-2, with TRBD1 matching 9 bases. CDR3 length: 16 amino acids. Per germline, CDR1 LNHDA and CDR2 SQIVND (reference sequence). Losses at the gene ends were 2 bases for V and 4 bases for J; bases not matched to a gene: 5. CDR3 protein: CASSILQGAATGELFF. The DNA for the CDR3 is TGTGCCAGTAGTATATTACAGGGGGCGGCCACCGGGGAGCTGTTTTTT.

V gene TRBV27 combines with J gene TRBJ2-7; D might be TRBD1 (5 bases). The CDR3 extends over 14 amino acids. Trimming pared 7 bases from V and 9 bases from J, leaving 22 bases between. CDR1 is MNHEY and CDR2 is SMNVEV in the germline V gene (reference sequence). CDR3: CASTLRGTGGVQYF. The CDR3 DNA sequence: TGTGCCAGCACCCTAAGAGGTACAGGTGGAGTGCAGTACTTC.

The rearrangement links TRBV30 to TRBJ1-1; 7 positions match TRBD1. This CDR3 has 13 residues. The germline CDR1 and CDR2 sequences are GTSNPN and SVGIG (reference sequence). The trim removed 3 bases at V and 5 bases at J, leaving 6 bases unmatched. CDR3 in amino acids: CAWSRQGLTEAFF. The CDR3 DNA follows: TGTGCCTGGAGCAGACAGGGTCTAACTGAAGCTTTCTTT.

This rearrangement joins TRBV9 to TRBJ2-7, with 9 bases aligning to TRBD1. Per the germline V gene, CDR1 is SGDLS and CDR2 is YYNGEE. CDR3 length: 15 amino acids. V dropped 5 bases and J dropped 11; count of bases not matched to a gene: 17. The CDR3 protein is CASSGTGDRESIEYF. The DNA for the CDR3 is TGTGCCAGCAGTGGCACGGGGGACAGGGAATCTATAGAGTACTTC. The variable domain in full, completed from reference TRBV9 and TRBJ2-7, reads DSGVTQTPKHLITATGQRVTLRCSPRSGDLSVYWYQQSLDQGLQFLIQYYNGEERAKGNILERFSAQQFPDLHSELNLSSLELGDSALYFCASSGTGDRESIEYFGPGTRLTVT.

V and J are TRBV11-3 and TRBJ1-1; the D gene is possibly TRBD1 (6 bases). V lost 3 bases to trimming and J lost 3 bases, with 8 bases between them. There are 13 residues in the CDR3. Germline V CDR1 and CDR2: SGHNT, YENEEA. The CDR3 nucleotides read TGTGCCAGCAGCTTTGCAGGGGACACTGAAGCTTTCTTT. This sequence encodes CASSFAGDTEAFF.

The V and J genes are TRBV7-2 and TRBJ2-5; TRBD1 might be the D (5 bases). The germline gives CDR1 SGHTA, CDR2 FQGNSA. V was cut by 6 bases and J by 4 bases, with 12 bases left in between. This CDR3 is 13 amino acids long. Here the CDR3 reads CASSGQIAETQYF. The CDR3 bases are TGTGCCAGCAGTGGACAAATCGCAGAGACCCAGTACTTC.

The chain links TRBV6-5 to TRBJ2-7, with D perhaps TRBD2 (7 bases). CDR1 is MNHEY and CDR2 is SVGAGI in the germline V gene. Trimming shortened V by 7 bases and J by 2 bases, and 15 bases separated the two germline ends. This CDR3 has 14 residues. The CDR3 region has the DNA TGTGCCAGCAAGGGGGGGCCGGGCACCTACGAGCAGTACTTC. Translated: CASKGGPGTYEQYF.

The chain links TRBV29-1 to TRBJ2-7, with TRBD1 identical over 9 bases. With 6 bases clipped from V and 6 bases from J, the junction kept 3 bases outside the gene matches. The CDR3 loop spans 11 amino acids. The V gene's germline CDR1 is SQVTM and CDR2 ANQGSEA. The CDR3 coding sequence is TGCAGCGTACAGGGGGCCAGCGAGCAGTACTTC. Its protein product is CSVQGASEQYF.

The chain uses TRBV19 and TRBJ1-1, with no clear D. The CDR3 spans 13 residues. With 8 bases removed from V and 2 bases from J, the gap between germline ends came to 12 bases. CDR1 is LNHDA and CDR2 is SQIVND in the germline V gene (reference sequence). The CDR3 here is CASGVQINTEAFF. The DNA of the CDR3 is TGTGCCAGTGGTGTTCAGATCAACACTGAAGCTTTCTTT.

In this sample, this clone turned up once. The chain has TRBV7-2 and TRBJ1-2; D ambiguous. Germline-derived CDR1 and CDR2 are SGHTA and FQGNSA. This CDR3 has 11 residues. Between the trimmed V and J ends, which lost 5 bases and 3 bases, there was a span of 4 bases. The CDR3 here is CASSPYYGYTF. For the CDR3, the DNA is TGTGCCAGCAGCCCATACTATGGCTACACCTTC.